One and the same sample provided the 9 T cell receptor beta chains below, sequenced in a study of blood T cell repertoires in COVID-19. The method was immunoSEQ multiplex PCR; TCRdb's version includes in-frame clones alone and lacks a portion of them. Altogether about 160,000 clones are present, roughly 87% being singletons, with the ten largest covering over 3.5%. Sequenced material: peripheral blood. These receptor sequences come from a woman aged 60-75 years who had recovered from COVID-19.

This clone has a single count. The J gene is TRBJ1-5, the V gene TRBV2; possibly TRBD1 for D (6 bases). This CDR3 has 14 amino acids. Germline V gene lookup returns CDR1 SNHLY and CDR2 FYNNEI. V was pared by 10 bases and J by 7 bases, with 20 bases between. The chain's CDR3 is CATNREPTGQPQHF. The DNA of the CDR3 is TGTGCCACCAACAGGGAGCCCACGGGGCAGCCCCAGCATTTT. Filled out from reference TRBV2 and TRBJ1-5, the complete variable domain reads EPEVTQTPSHQVTQMGQEVILRCVPISNHLYFYWYRQILGQKVEFLVSFYNNEISEKSEIFDDQFSVERPDGSNFTLKIRSTKLEDSAMYFCATNREPTGQPQHFGDGTRLSIL.

V gene TRBV5-5 combines with J gene TRBJ2-2; D is ambiguous. Trimming removed 1 base at V and 0 bases at J, with 10 bases between. This CDR3 is built from 16 residues. Germline values: CDR1 SGHKS, CDR2 YYEKEE (reference sequence). The CDR3 bases are TGTGCCAGCAGCTTGATCAGTCTTCCGAACACCGGGGAGCTGTTTTTT. This encodes CASSLISLPNTGELFF.

CDR3 coding DNA: TGTGCCAGCAGCGCGACTAGCGCCCAAACGGAAAAAGATACGCAGTATTTT. Translating it yields CASSATSAQTEKDTQYF. This chain joins TRBV5-4 and TRBJ2-3, with 8 nucleotides matching TRBD2. The CDR3 runs 17 residues. Trimming removed 4 bases from V and 5 bases from J; junction bases left unmatched: 15. Germline V gives CDR1 SGHNT, CDR2 YYREEE (reference sequence).

V and J are TRBV19 and TRBJ1-2, with TRBD1 matching over 8 bases. CDR1 is LNHDA, CDR2 SQIVND, per germline (reference sequence). The trim removed 5 bases at V and 3 bases at J, leaving 2 bases unmatched. CDR3 size: 13 residues. The CDR3: CASSLDRDYGYTF. The CDR3, as DNA: TGTGCCAGTAGTTTGGACAGGGACTATGGCTACACCTTC.

This clone was counted a single time. This chain links TRBV5-4 with TRBJ1-3; D not certain. V dropped 0 bases and J dropped 0 bases, with 7 bases sitting between them. From germline, CDR1 is SGHNT and CDR2 YYREEE (reference sequence). The CDR3 covers 15 residues. CDR3 in amino acids: CASSLVTDSGNTIYF. The CDR3 DNA reads TGTGCCAGCAGCTTGGTAACAGACTCTGGAAACACCATATATTTT. The whole variable domain, filled in from reference TRBV5-4 and TRBJ1-3, reads ETGVTQSPTHLIKTRGQQVTLRCSSQSGHNTVSWYQQALGQGPQFIFQYYREEENGRGNFPPRFSGLQFPNYSSELNVNALELDDSALYLCASSLVTDSGNTIYFGEGSWLTVV.

V usage is TRBV27 and J usage is TRBJ2-5, with unresolved D. The ends were cut back, 9 bases at V and 7 bases at J, with 18 bases in the middle. This CDR3 comprises 13 residues. The germline V gene has CDR1 MNHEY and CDR2 SMNVEV (reference sequence). The DNA for the CDR3 is TGTGCCAGTCCCGGAGTCCCCGGTGTGACCCAGTACTTC. It yields the protein CASPGVPGVTQYF.

The CDR3 region is CASSNTGTGGNGYTF. In nucleotides, the CDR3 is TGTGCCAGCAGCAATACCGGGACAGGGGGTAATGGCTACACCTTC. The V and J genes are TRBV7-9 and TRBJ1-2, with 11 nucleotides matching TRBD1. CDR1 SEHNR and CDR2 FQNEAQ come from the germline V gene (reference sequence). V dropped 5 bases and J dropped 6; count of bases not matched to a gene: 8. This CDR3 is 15 amino acids long.

The rearrangement joins TRBV2 to TRBJ1-6; 8 bases match TRBD1. Germline CDR1 and CDR2: SNHLY and FYNNEI. After removal of 6 bases from V and 10 bases from J, the junction contained 5 bases not matched to a gene. The CDR3 spans 13 residues. The CDR3, as DNA: TGTGCCAGCAGCGGACAGGGAAGGTCACCCCTCCACTTT. It is translated as CASSGQGRSPLHF.

J is TRBJ2-3 and V is TRBV3-1 (or the pseudogene TRBV3-2), with no clear D. The CDR3 runs to 16 residues. Trimming removed 2 bases from V and 0 bases from J, with 12 bases in between. The germline CDR1 and CDR2 sequences are LGHDT and YNNKEL (reference sequence). The CDR3 protein is CASSQRDYSSTDTQYF. CDR3 DNA: TGTGCCAGCAGCCAACGAGATTACTCTAGCACAGATACGCAGTATTTT.